Below are 17 T cell receptor beta chains sequenced from a single sample in a study of blood T cell repertoires in COVID-19. Method: immunoSEQ multiplex PCR; TCRdb's copy keeps in-frame clones and lacks some. The sample holds roughly 120,000 clones, approximately 90% seen once. Sequencing was done on a sample of peripheral blood. The source is a man aged 45-60 years with COVID-19, enrolled during active disease.

The chain recombines TRBV23-1 with TRBJ2-5; TRBD1 aligns across 9 bases. TRBV23-1 falls under the ORF class, with uncertain function. This CDR3 has 16 amino acids. The J segment lost 5 bases and the V segment lost 0 bases, leaving 7 bases of the junction unmatched. Here the CDR3 DNA reads TGCGCCAGCAGTCAATCGGACAGGGGCCTAGGGGAGACCCAGTACTTC. Amino acids: CASSQSDRGLGETQYF.

V is TRBV19 and J is TRBJ1-5; D is ambiguous. V lost 9 bases, J lost 1 base, and 16 bases lay in between. The CDR3 is made up of 15 amino acids. CDR1 is LNHDA, CDR2 SQIVND, per germline (reference sequence). The CDR3 DNA sequence: TGTGCCAGCCTCCCCGAGGTAAGAAGCAATCAGCCCCAGCATTTT. This codes for CASLPEVRSNQPQHF.

The gene calls are TRBV6-5 and TRBJ1-1; D uncertain. This CDR3 comprises 15 residues. V shed 5 bases and J shed 1 base, with 14 bases lying between them. The germline V gene has CDR1 MNHEY and CDR2 SVGAGI. CDR3 bases: TGTGCCAGCAGTCAACCCCTAGGGAGGAACACTGAAGCTTTCTTT. Amino acids: CASSQPLGRNTEAFF.

This clone has a handful of counts. V gene TRBV7-9 combines with J gene TRBJ1-5; D gene ambiguous. CDR1 is SEHNR, CDR2 FQNEAQ, per germline (reference sequence). The CDR3 has 13 amino acids. Trimming shortened V by 4 bases and J by 3 bases, and 7 bases separated the two germline ends. The CDR3 bases are TGTGCCAGCAGCTCCAGCGACAATCAGCCCCAGCATTTT. This encodes CASSSSDNQPQHF.

The chain combines TRBV7-9 with TRBJ2-1; 13 bases line up with TRBD2. With V trimmed by 6 bases and J by 4 bases, 6 bases remained unmatched. The CDR3 covers 16 residues. CDR1 and CDR2 from the germline V gene are SEHNR and FQNEAQ (reference sequence). CDR3: CASRPELAGGYNEQFF. CDR3 bases: TGTGCCAGCAGACCTGAACTAGCGGGAGGGTACAATGAGCAGTTCTTC.

This clone came up once. The chain combines TRBV7-2 with TRBJ2-5; 8 bases are shared with TRBD2. This CDR3 spans 15 amino acids. V gave up 6 bases and J gave up 1 base; unmatched junction bases: 7. The germline V gene encodes CDR1 SGHTA and CDR2 FQGNSA. The CDR3 is CASRVSGTSQETQYF. CDR3 in DNA: TGTGCCAGCAGGGTTAGCGGGACGAGCCAAGAGACCCAGTACTTC. The whole variable domain, filled in from reference TRBV7-2 and TRBJ2-5, reads GAGVSQSPSNKVTEKGKDVELRCDPISGHTALYWYRQSLGQGLEFLIYFQGNSAPDKSGLPSDRFSAERTGGSVSTLTIQRTQQEDSAVYLCASRVSGTSQETQYFGPGTRLLVL.

This chain uses TRBV6-2 or TRBV6-3 with TRBJ1-1; no reliable D call. The length of the CDR3 is 15 residues. Germline CDR1 MNHEY, CDR2 SVGEGT. V was shortened by 2 bases and J by 3 bases, with 13 bases between the two germline ends. CDR3 residues: CASSYPGMRDTEAFF. CDR3 in DNA: TGTGCCAGCAGTTACCCCGGGATGAGGGACACTGAAGCTTTCTTT.

The V gene is TRBV3-1 (or the pseudogene TRBV3-2), the J gene TRBJ1-1, with TRBD1 as a possible D gene (5 bases). This CDR3 region has 16 residues. Germline-derived CDR1 and CDR2 are LGHDT and YNNKEL (reference sequence). Deletions cut 4 bases from V and 0 bases from J, with 15 bases between. As DNA, the CDR3 is TGTGCCAGCAGCCGCGTCACCGGGACTTTGAACACTGAAGCTTTCTTT. Translating it yields CASSRVTGTLNTEAFF.

The table lists this clone with a count of one. V is TRBV14 and J is TRBJ2-7; 7 nucleotides agree with TRBD1. The J segment lost 4 bases and the V segment lost 2 bases, leaving 5 bases of the junction unmatched. This CDR3 is 14 amino acids long. Germline V gives CDR1 SGHDN, CDR2 FVKESK. CDR3 in DNA: TGTGCCAGCAGCCAATGGCAGGGGGATTACGAGCAGTACTTC. Translating gives CASSQWQGDYEQYF. Full variable domain (remainder filled in from reference TRBV14 and TRBJ2-7): EAGVTQFPSHSVIEKGQTVTLRCDPISGHDNLYWYRRVMGKEIKFLLHFVKESKQDESGMPNNRFLAERTGGTYSTLKVQPAELEDSGVYFCASSQWQGDYEQYFGPGTRLTVT.

V is TRBV5-4 and J is TRBJ2-1; 12 bases are shared with TRBD1. Germline V gives CDR1 SGHNT, CDR2 YYREEE (reference sequence). The CDR3 sequence is 15 residues long. V lost 0 bases, J lost 10 bases, and 5 bases stayed unmatched. CDR3 DNA sequence: TGTGCCAGCAGCTTGGCCGGGACAGGGGGCTTCGAGCAGTTCTTC. It is translated as CASSLAGTGGFEQFF.

The rearrangement uses TRBV7-9 and TRBJ2-1; a possible D gene is TRBD2 (6 bases). Germline V CDR1 and CDR2: SEHNR, FQNEAQ (reference sequence). Trimming cost V 4 bases and J 0 bases, with 13 bases left between them. This CDR3 has 16 residues. CDR3 sequence: CASSWGLAASYNEQFF. The CDR3 DNA reads TGTGCCAGCAGCTGGGGTTTAGCGGCCTCCTACAATGAGCAGTTCTTC.

The chain's CDR3 is CASSRDMEVTEAFF. The CDR3 nucleotides are TGTGCCAGCTCAAGGGACATGGAGGTGACTGAAGCTTTCTTT. The rearrangement links TRBV18 to TRBJ1-1, with D maybe TRBD1 (6 bases). CDR3 length: 14 amino acids. V lost 5 bases and J lost 5, with 15 bases in between. Germline CDR1 is KGHSH and CDR2 is LQKENI.

This clone was recorded once. V usage is TRBV6-1 and J usage is TRBJ2-4; 8 nucleotides agree with TRBD1. Trimming cost V 2 bases and J 7 bases; bases outside gene matches: 4. Germline CDR1 and CDR2: MNHNS and SASEGT. The CDR3 covers 14 residues. CDR3 sequence (DNA): TGTGCCAGCAGTGAATTGGACAGGGAGAACATTCAGTACTTC. Its translation is CASSELDRENIQYF.

CDR3 DNA: TGTGCCAGCAGCTTAACAGGGGTCTCCTATAATTCACCCCTCCACTTT. It encodes CASSLTGVSYNSPLHF. V usage is TRBV7-2 and J usage is TRBJ1-6, with 7 nucleotides matching TRBD1. The CDR3 spans 16 residues. CDR1 and CDR2 (germline): SGHTA, FQGNSA. The V and J ends lost 2 bases and 0 bases, in that order; junction bases with no gene match: 1.

The V call is TRBV6-2 or TRBV6-3, the J call TRBJ2-5; 8 bases are shared with TRBD1. Germline V gene lookup returns CDR1 MNHEY and CDR2 SVGEGT. Germline trimming cut 6 bases from V and 5 bases from J; bases unmatched to any gene: 5. CDR3 length equals 13 residues. In nucleotides, the CDR3 is TGTGCCAGCAGCGACAGGGGTGTCGAGACCCAGTACTTC. Translating gives CASSDRGVETQYF.

The chain recombines TRBV9 with TRBJ2-2; 8 bases agree with TRBD2. This CDR3 is built from 16 residues. The V gene end was trimmed by 0 bases and the J gene end by 0 bases; junction bases not matched to a gene: 1. CDR1 and CDR2 (germline): SGDLS, YYNGEE. CDR3 DNA: TGTGCCAGCAGCGTAGACGGGGGGGCGAACACCGGGGAGCTGTTTTTT. Its translation: CASSVDGGANTGELFF.

The chain links TRBV15 to TRBJ2-3, with 9 positions matching TRBD2. CDR1 and CDR2 (germline): LNHNV, YYDKDF (reference sequence). J gave up 6 bases and V 0 bases, and 7 bases lay outside the gene matches. This CDR3 is 16 amino acids long. The CDR3 sequence is CATSRESSGGRDTQYF. CDR3 nucleotide sequence: TGTGCCACCAGCAGAGAATCCAGCGGGGGGCGGGATACGCAGTATTTT. Looking up the rest from reference TRBV15 and TRBJ2-3 gives the full variable domain: DAMVIQNPRYQVTQFGKPVTLSCSQTLNHNVMYWYQQKSSQAPKLLFHYYDKDFNNEADTPDNFQSRRPNTSFCFLDIRSPGLGDTAMYLCATSRESSGGRDTQYFGPGTRLTVL.